These 13 T cell receptor beta chains share one sample of origin, sequenced in a study of T cell responses to AZD1222 COVID-19 vaccine. Here immunoSEQ multiplex PCR was the method, and the copy in TCRdb shows in-frame clones only, minus some. Among some 130,000 clones, about 93% were seen once, and the ten largest hold around 5.4%. This sample comprised peripheral blood, obtained on day 0 of AZD1222 vaccination. These TCRs come from an adult in good health.

The rearrangement uses TRBV6-5 and TRBJ2-1, with 7 bases lining up with TRBD2. This CDR3 spans 13 amino acids. Unmatched junction bases numbered 4, after V lost 3 bases and J lost 8 bases. In germline, CDR1 is MNHEY, CDR2 SVGAGI. The CDR3 reads CASSYRTSYEQFF. As DNA, the CDR3 is TGTGCCAGCAGTTATAGGACTAGTTATGAGCAGTTCTTC.

The CDR3: CASSQGTGYNEQFF. CDR3 coding DNA: TGCGCCAGCAGCCAAGGGACCGGTTACAATGAGCAGTTCTTC. V and J are TRBV4-3 and TRBJ2-1; no clear D. CDR3 size: 14 residues. Germline V gene data show CDR1 as LGHNA and CDR2 as YSLEER. The V end was cut by 1 base, the J end by 4 bases, with 8 bases between.

The V and J genes are TRBV4-2 and TRBJ1-2, with D uncertain. The CDR3 runs 16 residues. Germline V gene lookup returns CDR1 LGHNA and CDR2 YNFKEQ. Trimming pared 0 bases from V and 6 bases from J, leaving 17 bases between. The CDR3 DNA is TGTGCCAGCAGCCAAGATTTTACAGTTTCCGCCCATGGCTACACCTTC. Protein: CASSQDFTVSAHGYTF.

The rearrangement joins TRBV18 to TRBJ2-3, with TRBD2 matching 9 bases. The CDR3 spans 15 residues. CDR1 is KGHSH and CDR2 is LQKENI in the germline V gene. V trimming: 3 bases; J trimming: 3 bases; junction bases outside the gene matches: 4. The CDR3 region is CASSPTLAGTDTQYF. The CDR3 nucleotides are TGTGCCAGCTCACCTACTCTAGCGGGAACAGATACGCAGTATTTT.

The chain joins TRBV3-1 (or the pseudogene TRBV3-2) to TRBJ2-7, with no clear D. V gave up 3 bases and J gave up 2 bases, with 8 bases separating them. This CDR3 comprises 13 residues. CDR1 and CDR2 (germline): LGHDT, YNNKEL (reference sequence). For the CDR3, the DNA is TGTGCCAGCAGCCATTTCCGAGCCTACGAGCAGTACTTC. Translated, it gives CASSHFRAYEQYF.

CDR3 sequence: CASSFMTVRGGQHQPQHF. DNA of the CDR3: TGTGCCAGCAGCTTTATGACAGTGAGGGGCGGGCAGCATCAGCCCCAGCATTTT. This chain links TRBV21-1 with TRBJ1-5. TRBV21-1 is annotated as a pseudogene. The CDR3 loop spans 18 amino acids.

The sample holds one count of this clone. The genes are TRBV10-3 and TRBJ1-4; 7 bases agree with TRBD1. J was trimmed by 8 bases and V by 11 bases; bases with no gene match: 11. Germline V CDR1 and CDR2: ENHRY, SYGVKD. The CDR3 runs 13 residues. The CDR3 nucleotides are TGTGCCGTAGGACAGGCTACGGGAGAAAAACTGTTTTTT. It yields the protein CAVGQATGEKLFF.

This clone was seen a single time. The chain couples TRBV3-1 (or the pseudogene TRBV3-2) to TRBJ1-6; D unresolved. Germline assignment: CDR1 LGHDT and CDR2 YNNKEL (reference sequence). The length of the CDR3 is 13 residues. The V gene lost 0 bases and the J gene lost 8 bases, with 5 bases spanning the gap. The CDR3 here is CASSQDLHSPLHF. CDR3 coding DNA: TGTGCCAGCAGCCAAGATTTGCATTCACCCCTCCACTTT.

The gene calls are TRBV4-1 and TRBJ1-2, with D perhaps matching TRBD1 (6 bases). The CDR3 spans 16 residues. Germline lookup yields CDR1 MGHRA and CDR2 YSYEKL. Deletions cut 1 base from V and 4 bases from J, with 16 bases between. The CDR3 region is CASSQAAGAPSYGYTF. CDR3 nucleotides: TGCGCCAGCAGCCAAGCAGCAGGGGCCCCTAGCTATGGCTACACCTTC.

The V gene is TRBV28, the J gene TRBJ2-7; 12 bases match TRBD2. There are 13 residues in the CDR3. Per the germline V gene, CDR1 is MDHEN and CDR2 is SYDVKM. J was trimmed by 4 bases and V by 10 bases; bases with no gene match: 5. This CDR3 is CATLAGGPYEQYF. The CDR3 nucleotides are TGTGCCACTCTAGCGGGAGGGCCGTACGAGCAGTACTTC.

The chain combines TRBV18 with TRBJ1-2; TRBD1 matches at 10 bases. This CDR3 contains 15 residues. The germline CDR1 and CDR2 sequences are KGHSH and LQKENI. J was trimmed by 7 bases and V by 3 bases; bases with no gene match: 8. As DNA, the CDR3 is TGTGCCAGCTCACCCCAGCCGGGACAGGGGCTTGGCTACACCTTC. Its protein product is CASSPQPGQGLGYTF.

V is TRBV20-1 and J is TRBJ2-7; no reliable D call. The length of the CDR3 is 11 residues. V was clipped by 6 bases and J by 3 bases, with 9 bases between them. The germline CDR1 and CDR2 sequences are DFQATT and SNEGSKA (reference sequence). CDR3: CSARFSYEQYF. In DNA form, the CDR3 reads TGCAGTGCCAGATTTAGCTACGAGCAGTACTTC.

The chain recombines TRBV18 with TRBJ2-2; perhaps TRBD2 as D (5 bases). The CDR3 runs to 14 residues. Germline assignment: CDR1 KGHSH and CDR2 LQKENI. Trimming cost V 0 bases and J 6 bases, with 8 bases left between them. Here the CDR3 reads CASSPPWTPGELFF. The CDR3 DNA sequence: TGTGCCAGCTCACCACCGTGGACTCCCGGGGAGCTGTTTTTT.